The next 8 T cell receptor beta chains were all read from a single sample in a study of control samples from healthy donors and cancer patients. Some clones are missing from TCRdb's copy, which holds only in-frame ones; the method was immunoSEQ multiplex PCR. The top ten clones hold around 13% of a sample with 150,000 or so clones, around 94% of them seen once. The source material was blood. These receptors all come from a man aged 35 to 55 in good health.

The chain employs TRBV9 and TRBJ2-7; D uncertain. The CDR3 length is 15 residues. Trimming left V 1 base short and J 0 bases short, with 11 bases between. Germline V gives CDR1 SGDLS, CDR2 YYNGEE. CDR3 in amino acids: CASSVNVGDSYEQYF. The CDR3 nucleotides read TGTGCCAGCAGCGTAAATGTGGGTGACTCCTACGAGCAGTACTTC.

The chain combines TRBV6-2 or TRBV6-3 with TRBJ1-2, with no clear D. V was pared by 5 bases and J by 9 bases, with 22 bases between. CDR3 length: 15 amino acids. Germline CDR1 MNHEY, CDR2 SVGEGT. The chain's CDR3 is CASSPSRLLEFSYTF. The DNA of the CDR3 is TGTGCCAGCAGTCCATCTAGGCTCCTCGAGTTCAGCTACACCTTC.

The chain couples TRBV7-9 to TRBJ1-4; no definite D call. This CDR3 is built from 17 residues. V was shortened by 0 bases and J by 3 bases, with 14 bases between the two germline ends. Germline V gene sequence: CDR1 SEHNR, CDR2 FQNEAQ (reference sequence). CDR3 loop: CASSLAGGVVSNEKLFF. For the CDR3, the DNA is TGTGCCAGCAGCTTAGCAGGCGGGGTGGTCTCTAATGAAAAACTGTTTTTT.

The rearrangement links TRBV7-8 to TRBJ2-3, with D maybe TRBD2 (5 bases). This CDR3 region has 14 residues. In germline, CDR1 is SGHVS, CDR2 FQNEAQ. V lost 6 bases and J 7 bases, leaving 17 bases between the germline ends. The CDR3 protein is CASSSPITRNTQYF. CDR3 nucleotide sequence: TGTGCCAGCAGTTCCCCTATTACTAGGAATACGCAGTATTTT.

This chain joins TRBV5-6 and TRBJ1-4; no clear D. V was shortened by 4 bases and J by 4 bases, with 5 bases between the two germline ends. Germline V gene sequence: CDR1 SGHDT, CDR2 YYEEEE. The CDR3 sequence is 12 residues long. CDR3 residues: CASSDRNEKLFF. Here the CDR3 DNA reads TGTGCCAGCAGCGATCGTAATGAAAAACTGTTTTTT.

The chain uses TRBV6-2 or TRBV6-3 and TRBJ1-1; 8 bases are shared with TRBD1. The CDR3 is 13 residues long. V gave up 3 bases and J gave up 8 bases; unmatched junction bases: 5. The germline V gene has CDR1 MNHEY and CDR2 SVGEGT. The CDR3 DNA reads TGTGCCAGCAGTTATTTGAGGACAGGGGAAGCTTTCTTT. Translating gives CASSYLRTGEAFF.

V and J are TRBV7-2 and TRBJ1-3; 9 positions match TRBD1. Germline V CDR1 and CDR2: SGHTA, FQGNSA. With V trimmed by 4 bases and J by 7 bases, 2 bases remained unmatched. The CDR3 runs 13 residues. Written as DNA, the CDR3 is TGTGCCAGCAGCTCAGGACAGGGGAACACCATATATTTT. Protein: CASSSGQGNTIYF.

The chain links TRBV4-1 to TRBJ1-5; TRBD1 might be the D (5 bases). Trimming took off 2 bases at V and 0 bases at J, with 17 bases between the two ends. The CDR3 has 18 residues. Germline loops: CDR1 MGHRA, CDR2 YSYEKL. The DNA of the CDR3 is TGCGCCAGCAGCCAATATATCGGGGCGGCATATAGCAATCAGCCCCAGCATTTT. The encoded protein is CASSQYIGAAYSNQPQHF.